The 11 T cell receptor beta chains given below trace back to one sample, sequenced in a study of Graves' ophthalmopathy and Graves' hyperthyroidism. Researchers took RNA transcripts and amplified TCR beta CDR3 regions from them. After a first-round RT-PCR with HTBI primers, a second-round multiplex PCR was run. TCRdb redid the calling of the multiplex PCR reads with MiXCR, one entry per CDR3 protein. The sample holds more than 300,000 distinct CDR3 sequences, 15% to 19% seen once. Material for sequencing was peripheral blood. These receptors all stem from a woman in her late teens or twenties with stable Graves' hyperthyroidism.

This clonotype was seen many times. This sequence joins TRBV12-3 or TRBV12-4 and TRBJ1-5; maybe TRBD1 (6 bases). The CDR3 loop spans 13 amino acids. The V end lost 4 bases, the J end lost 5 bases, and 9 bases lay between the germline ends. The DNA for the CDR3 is TGTGCCAGCAGTTCGGACAGCCATCAGCCCCAGCATTTT. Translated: CASSSDSHQPQHF.

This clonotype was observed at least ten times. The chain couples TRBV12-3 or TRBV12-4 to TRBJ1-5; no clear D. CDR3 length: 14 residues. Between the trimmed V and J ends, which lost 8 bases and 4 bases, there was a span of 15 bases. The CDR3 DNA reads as TGTGCCAGCGCGGGGTGGCAGGAGAATCAGCCCCAGCATTTT. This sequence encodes CASAGWQENQPQHF.

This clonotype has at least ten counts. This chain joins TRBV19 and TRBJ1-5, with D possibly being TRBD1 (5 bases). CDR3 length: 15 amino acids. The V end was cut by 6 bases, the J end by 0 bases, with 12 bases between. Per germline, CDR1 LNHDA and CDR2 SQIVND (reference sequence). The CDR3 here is CASRTSGPSNQPQHF. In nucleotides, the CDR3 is TGTGCCAGTAGAACGTCAGGGCCTAGCAATCAGCCCCAGCATTTT.

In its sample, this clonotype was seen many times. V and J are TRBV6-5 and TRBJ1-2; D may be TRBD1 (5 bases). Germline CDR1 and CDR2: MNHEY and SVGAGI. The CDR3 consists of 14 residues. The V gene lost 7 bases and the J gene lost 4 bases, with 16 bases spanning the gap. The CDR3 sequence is CASTAGTGIYGYTF. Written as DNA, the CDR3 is TGTGCCAGCACCGCCGGGACGGGGATCTATGGCTACACCTTC.

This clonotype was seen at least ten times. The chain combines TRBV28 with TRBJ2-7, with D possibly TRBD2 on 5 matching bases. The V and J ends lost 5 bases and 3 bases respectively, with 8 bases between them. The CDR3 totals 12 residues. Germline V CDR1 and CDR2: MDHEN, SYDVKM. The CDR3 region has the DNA TGTGCCAGCAGTCGGACTCTCTACGAGCAGTACTTC. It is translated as CASSRTLYEQYF.

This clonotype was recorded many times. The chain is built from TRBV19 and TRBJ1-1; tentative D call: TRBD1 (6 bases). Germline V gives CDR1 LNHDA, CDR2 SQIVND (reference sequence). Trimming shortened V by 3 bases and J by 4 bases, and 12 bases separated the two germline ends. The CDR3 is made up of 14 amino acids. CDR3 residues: CASSIEGVSTEAFF. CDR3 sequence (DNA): TGTGCCAGTAGTATCGAGGGGGTTAGCACTGAAGCTTTCTTT. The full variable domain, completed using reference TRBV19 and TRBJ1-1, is DGGITQSPKYLFRKEGQNVTLSCEQNLNHDAMYWYRQDPGQGLRLIYYSQIVNDFQKGDIAEGYSVSREKKESFPLTVTSAQKNPTAFYLCASSIEGVSTEAFFGQGTRLTVV.

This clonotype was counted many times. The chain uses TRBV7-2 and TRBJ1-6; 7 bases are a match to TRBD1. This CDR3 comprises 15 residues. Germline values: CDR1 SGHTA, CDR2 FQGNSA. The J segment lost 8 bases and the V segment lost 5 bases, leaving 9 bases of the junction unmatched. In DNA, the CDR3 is TGTGCCAGCAGCGTCGAACAGGGGTATTATTCACCCCTCCACTTT. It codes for CASSVEQGYYSPLHF.

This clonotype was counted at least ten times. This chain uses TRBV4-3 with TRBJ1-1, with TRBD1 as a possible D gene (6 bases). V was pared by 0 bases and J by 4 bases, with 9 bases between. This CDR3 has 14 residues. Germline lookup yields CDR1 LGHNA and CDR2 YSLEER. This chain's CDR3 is CASSQERGVTEAFF. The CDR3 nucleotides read TGCGCCAGCAGCCAAGAGAGGGGGGTCACTGAAGCTTTCTTT.

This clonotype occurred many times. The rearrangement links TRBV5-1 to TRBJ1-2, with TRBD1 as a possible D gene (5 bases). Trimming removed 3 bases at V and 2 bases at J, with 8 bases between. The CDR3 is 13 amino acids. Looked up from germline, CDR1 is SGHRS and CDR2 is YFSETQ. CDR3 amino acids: CASSWDDNYGYTF. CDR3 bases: TGCGCCAGCAGCTGGGACGACAACTATGGCTACACCTTC.

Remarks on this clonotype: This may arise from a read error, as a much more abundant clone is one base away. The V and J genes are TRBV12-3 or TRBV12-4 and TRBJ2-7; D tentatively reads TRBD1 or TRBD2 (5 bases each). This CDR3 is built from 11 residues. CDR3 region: CASSLAREQHF. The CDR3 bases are TGTGCCAGCAGTTTAGCCAGGGAGCAGCACTTC.

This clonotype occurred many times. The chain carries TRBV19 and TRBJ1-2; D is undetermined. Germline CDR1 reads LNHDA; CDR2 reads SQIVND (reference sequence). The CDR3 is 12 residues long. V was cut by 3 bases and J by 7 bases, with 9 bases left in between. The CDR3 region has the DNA TGTGCCAGTAGTATTTGGCTCGGTGGCTACACCTTC. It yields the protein CASSIWLGGYTF. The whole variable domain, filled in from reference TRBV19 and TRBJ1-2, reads DGGITQSPKYLFRKEGQNVTLSCEQNLNHDAMYWYRQDPGQGLRLIYYSQIVNDFQKGDIAEGYSVSREKKESFPLTVTSAQKNPTAFYLCASSIWLGGYTFGSGTRLTVV.